This passage covers 17 T cell receptor beta chains from one sample sequenced in a study of Ad26.COV2.S vaccination and SARS-CoV-2 variants. The method was immunoSEQ multiplex PCR; TCRdb's version includes in-frame clones alone and lacks a portion of them. The table lists fewer than 800,000 clones, 70% to 90% of them singletons. The treatment denotes: 15 to 20 received Ad26.COV2.S at low or high dose, single or two shots; about 5 received placebo; per-sample allocation not given. Repertoires come from day 63 after the first vaccine or placebo injection. The sample consisted of peripheral blood, taken in a trial of Ad26.COV2.S vaccine versus placebo. The source of these receptors is a person aged 18-65 years who received the Ad26.COV2.S COVID-19 vaccine or a placebo.

V and J are TRBV15 and TRBJ1-2; D call uncertain. V gave up 0 bases and J gave up 2 bases, with 22 bases separating them. Germline V lookup: CDR1 LNHNV, CDR2 YYDKDF (reference sequence). CDR3 length equals 19 residues. This CDR3 is CATSREAPSVLSGNYGYTF. CDR3 nucleotide sequence: TGTGCCACCAGCAGAGAAGCCCCCTCTGTATTGTCCGGGAACTATGGCTACACCTTC.

V gene TRBV18 combines with J gene TRBJ2-1, with D uncertain. V lost 3 bases, J lost 7 bases, and 16 bases lay in between. Germline CDR1 KGHSH, CDR2 LQKENI. The CDR3 is 15 residues long. This CDR3 is CASSPTRIDANEQFF. CDR3 nucleotide sequence: TGTGCCAGCTCACCGACTCGGATCGATGCTAATGAGCAGTTCTTC.

DNA for the CDR3: TGCGCCAGCAGCGAGAGGACAGGGTCCAACTATGGCTACACCTTC. This sequence encodes CASSERTGSNYGYTF. The genes are TRBV5-1 and TRBJ1-2; 8 bases match TRBD1. The V gene's germline CDR1 is SGHRS and CDR2 YFSETQ. The V segment lost 4 bases and the J segment 2 bases; nucleotides outside the gene matches: 7. The CDR3 totals 15 residues.

V usage is TRBV4-3 and J usage is TRBJ2-5; TRBD1 agrees at 7 bases. Looked up from germline, CDR1 is LGHNA and CDR2 is YSLEER. The CDR3 spans 15 residues. V was clipped by 4 bases and J by 0 bases; unmatched bases: 5. CDR3 nucleotide sequence: TGCGCCAGCAGCCCAGGGGGACAGAACCAAGAGACCCAGTACTTC. Its protein is CASSPGGQNQETQYF.

V usage is TRBV18 and J usage is TRBJ2-7; a possible D gene is TRBD1 (7 bases). Germline CDR1 KGHSH, CDR2 LQKENI. This CDR3 is 16 amino acids long. Trimming pared 3 bases from V and 0 bases from J, leaving 15 bases between. DNA for the CDR3: TGTGCCAGCTCACCTATTTGGGGGGACAGCTCCTACGAGCAGTACTTC. This codes for CASSPIWGDSSYEQYF. Supplemented by reference TRBV18 and TRBJ2-7, the full variable domain reads NAGVMQNPRHLVRRRGQEARLRCSPMKGHSHVYWYRQLPEEGLKFMVYLQKENIIDESGMPKERFSAEFPKEGPSILRIQQVVRGDSAAYFCASSPIWGDSSYEQYFGPGTRLTVT.

This chain uses TRBV6-5 with TRBJ2-5; 13 bases align to TRBD2. Germline V gives CDR1 MNHEY, CDR2 SVGAGI. V trimming: 6 bases; J trimming: 2 bases; junction bases outside the gene matches: 0. The CDR3 loop spans 14 amino acids. Here the CDR3 DNA reads TGTGCCAGCAGACTAGCGGGGGGGCAAGAGACCCAGTACTTC. Its translation: CASRLAGGQETQYF.

J is TRBJ1-1 and V is TRBV4-3; D ambiguous. CDR3 size: 12 residues. In germline, CDR1 is LGHNA, CDR2 YSLEER. V lost 4 bases and J lost 3, with 6 bases in between. This CDR3 reads CASSPSDTEAFF. CDR3 DNA sequence: TGCGCCAGCAGCCCTTCCGACACTGAAGCTTTCTTT.

This clone was recorded once. The gene calls are TRBV6-6 and TRBJ1-5, with D unclear. V was clipped by 1 base and J by 4 bases, with 8 bases between them. The CDR3 loop spans 14 amino acids. The germline V gene encodes CDR1 MNHNY and CDR2 SVGAGI (reference sequence). The CDR3 sequence: CASSYLDRNQPQHF. CDR3 sequence (DNA): TGTGCCAGCAGTTACTTGGACCGAAATCAGCCCCAGCATTTT.

V is TRBV19 and J is TRBJ2-4; possibly TRBD2 for D (5 bases). Trimming removed 0 bases from V and 6 bases from J, with 6 bases in between. Germline lookup yields CDR1 LNHDA and CDR2 SQIVND (reference sequence). The CDR3 spans 13 residues. As DNA, the CDR3 is TGTGCCAGTAGTATAGATCGGGGAAACATTCAGTACTTC. Protein product: CASSIDRGNIQYF.

The sample holds a few counts of this clone. CDR3 in amino acids: CASSQDRRTELSGNTIYF. The CDR3 DNA is TGTGCCAGCAGCCAAGATAGGAGGACAGAGCTCTCTGGAAACACCATATATTTT. V and J are TRBV4-2 and TRBJ1-3, with a possible D match to TRBD1 (6 bases). Trimming took 0 bases from V and 0 from J, leaving 15 bases between them. From germline, CDR1 is LGHNA and CDR2 YNFKEQ. CDR3 length: 18 residues.

V and J are TRBV5-4 and TRBJ2-3, with TRBD2 matching 8 bases. V lost 0 bases to trimming and J lost 2 bases; unmatched junction nucleotides: 5. CDR1 is SGHNT and CDR2 is YYREEE in the germline V gene (reference sequence). CDR3 length equals 16 residues. This chain's CDR3 is CASSLAGGPATDTQYF. The CDR3 DNA follows: TGTGCCAGCAGCTTGGCGGGAGGGCCGGCCACAGATACGCAGTATTTT.

The genes are TRBV18 and TRBJ1-1; tentatively, D is TRBD1 (5 bases). This CDR3 contains 16 residues. From germline, CDR1 is KGHSH and CDR2 LQKENI. V was pared by 0 bases and J by 2 bases, with 13 bases between. This chain's CDR3 is CASSPPVGQLNTEAFF. In DNA form, the CDR3 reads TGTGCCAGCTCACCACCGGTGGGGCAGCTAAACACTGAAGCTTTCTTT.

The genes are TRBV12-3 or TRBV12-4 and TRBJ1-6; D is unclear. This CDR3 comprises 12 residues. The V gene lost 5 bases and the J gene lost 9 bases, with 8 bases spanning the gap. This CDR3 reads CASSVTGSPLHF. CDR3 nucleotides: TGTGCCAGCAGTGTGACGGGTTCACCCCTCCACTTT.

The chain combines TRBV7-2 with TRBJ2-2; 12 bases align to TRBD2. This CDR3 spans 16 amino acids. CDR1 is SGHTA, CDR2 FQGNSA, per germline. The V and J ends lost 6 bases and 0 bases, in that order; junction bases with no gene match: 2. The chain's CDR3 is CASSWTSGTNTGELFF. For the CDR3, the DNA is TGTGCCAGCAGTTGGACTAGCGGGACGAACACCGGGGAGCTGTTTTTT.

This chain uses TRBV30 with TRBJ2-7; the D call may be TRBD1 or TRBD2 (5 bases each). Germline loops: CDR1 GTSNPN, CDR2 SVGIG (reference sequence). The CDR3 length is 13 residues. V gave up 4 bases and J gave up 3 bases, with 13 bases separating them. CDR3 sequence (DNA): TGTGCCTGGACTCGAGGGGACGACTACGAGCAGTACTTC. It specifies CAWTRGDDYEQYF.

The genes are TRBV19 and TRBJ1-2, with 7 bases matching TRBD1. CDR3 length: 13 amino acids. Germline lookup yields CDR1 LNHDA and CDR2 SQIVND (reference sequence). J was trimmed by 8 bases and V by 4 bases; bases with no gene match: 7. The CDR3 spells CASSRTGGEGYTF. Here the CDR3 DNA reads TGTGCCAGTAGTAGGACAGGCGGGGAAGGCTACACCTTC. The full variable domain, its missing parts supplied by reference TRBV19 and TRBJ1-2, is DGGITQSPKYLFRKEGQNVTLSCEQNLNHDAMYWYRQDPGQGLRLIYYSQIVNDFQKGDIAEGYSVSREKKESFPLTVTSAQKNPTAFYLCASSRTGGEGYTFGSGTRLTVV.

The chain uses TRBV24-1 and TRBJ1-2, with TRBD1 matching 9 bases. The CDR3 is 17 residues long. Germline V gives CDR1 KGHDR, CDR2 SFDVKD. Trimming cost V 9 bases and J 2 bases; bases outside gene matches: 15. CDR3 in DNA: TGTGCCACCCAGAGCGGGACAGGGAGAGTTGAGAACTATGGCTACACCTTC. It encodes CATQSGTGRVENYGYTF.